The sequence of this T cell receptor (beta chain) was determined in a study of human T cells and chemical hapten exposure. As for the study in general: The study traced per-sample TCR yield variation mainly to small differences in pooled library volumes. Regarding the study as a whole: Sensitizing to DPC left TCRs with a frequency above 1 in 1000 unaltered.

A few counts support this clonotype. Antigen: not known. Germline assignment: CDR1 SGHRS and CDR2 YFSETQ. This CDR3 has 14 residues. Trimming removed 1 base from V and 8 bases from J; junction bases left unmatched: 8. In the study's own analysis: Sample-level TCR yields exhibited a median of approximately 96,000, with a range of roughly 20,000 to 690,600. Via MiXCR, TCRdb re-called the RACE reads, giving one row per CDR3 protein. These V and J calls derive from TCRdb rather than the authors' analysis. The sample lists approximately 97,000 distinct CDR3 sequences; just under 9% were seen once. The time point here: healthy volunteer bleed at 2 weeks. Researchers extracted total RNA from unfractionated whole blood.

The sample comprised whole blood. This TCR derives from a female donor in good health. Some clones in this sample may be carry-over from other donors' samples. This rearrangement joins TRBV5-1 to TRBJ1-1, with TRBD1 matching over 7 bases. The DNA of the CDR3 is TGCGCCAGCAGCTTGAGGGGGCAGAACTACGAAGCTTTCTTT. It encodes CASSLRGQNYEAFF.